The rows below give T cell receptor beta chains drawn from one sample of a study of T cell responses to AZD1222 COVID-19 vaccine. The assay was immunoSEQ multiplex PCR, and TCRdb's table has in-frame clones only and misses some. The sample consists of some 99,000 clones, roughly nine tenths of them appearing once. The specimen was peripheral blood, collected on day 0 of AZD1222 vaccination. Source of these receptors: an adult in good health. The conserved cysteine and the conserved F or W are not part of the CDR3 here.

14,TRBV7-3,ASSLNSPDLTGELF
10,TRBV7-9,ASSPEVDTQY
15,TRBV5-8,ASSLAWDARENYGYT
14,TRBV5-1,ASSLYLAGSGETQY
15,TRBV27,ASTPGAGLGDVTEAF
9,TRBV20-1,SAKTAYGYT
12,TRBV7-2,ASSLGGLWEKLF
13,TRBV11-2,ASSLGSGAPYEQY
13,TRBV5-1,ASSLAQGGNTEAF
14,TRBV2,ASSEGTFSGANVLT
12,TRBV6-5,ASSWASYQETQY
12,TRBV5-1,ASSITTGTGELF
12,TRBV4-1,ASSQQGVGEKLF